The T cell receptor (beta chain) described here comes from a study of cytomegalovirus exposure and HLA in healthy donors. PCR amplification relied on 60 Vbeta primers (plus 13 Jbeta primers). Profiled with immunoSEQ multiplex PCR; TCRdb holds only in-frame clones, not every one. Among about 95,000 clones listed, about four fifths were seen once. CDR1 is SGHTS and CDR2 is YDEGEE in the germline V gene. CDR3 size: 15 residues. Between the trimmed V and J ends, which lost 1 base and 2 bases, there was a span of 7 bases. The sequencing sample was made of PBMCs. The V and J genes are TRBV5-8 and TRBJ2-6, with D unresolved. The TCR was taken from a woman aged 40 to 49 in good health and CMV-seronegative. The DNA for the CDR3 is TGTGCCAGCAGCTTGCATCAGGCTGGGGCCAACGTCCTGACTTTC. It translates to CASSLHQAGANVLTF.